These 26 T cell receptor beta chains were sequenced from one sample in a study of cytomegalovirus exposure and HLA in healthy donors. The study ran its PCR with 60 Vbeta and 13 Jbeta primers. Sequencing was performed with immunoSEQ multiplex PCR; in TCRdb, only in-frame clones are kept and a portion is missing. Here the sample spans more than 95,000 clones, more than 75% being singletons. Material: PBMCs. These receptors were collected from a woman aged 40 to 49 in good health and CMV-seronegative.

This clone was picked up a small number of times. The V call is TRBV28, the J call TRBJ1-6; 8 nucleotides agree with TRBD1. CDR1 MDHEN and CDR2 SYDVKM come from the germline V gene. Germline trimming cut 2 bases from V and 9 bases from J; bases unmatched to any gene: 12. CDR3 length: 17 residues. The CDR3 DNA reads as TGTGCCAGCAGTTTAGCGGGACAGGAGAATCGGATTTCACCCCTCCACTTT. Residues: CASSLAGQENRISPLHF.

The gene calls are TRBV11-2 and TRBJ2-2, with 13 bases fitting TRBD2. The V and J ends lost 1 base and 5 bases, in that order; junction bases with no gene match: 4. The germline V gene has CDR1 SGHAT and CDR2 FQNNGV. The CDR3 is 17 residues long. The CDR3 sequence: CASSLVRTSGRTGELFF. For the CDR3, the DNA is TGTGCCAGCAGCTTAGTTAGGACTAGCGGGAGAACCGGGGAGCTGTTTTTT.

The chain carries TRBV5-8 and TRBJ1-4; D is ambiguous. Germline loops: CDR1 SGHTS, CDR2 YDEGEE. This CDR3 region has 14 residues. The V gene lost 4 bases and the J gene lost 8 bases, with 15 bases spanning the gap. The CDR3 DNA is TGTGCCAGCAGCCTGGACCCATTGGAGGAAAAACTGTTTTTT. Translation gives CASSLDPLEEKLFF.

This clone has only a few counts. This CDR3 reads CASSLSATSTDTQYF. In DNA, the CDR3 is TGTGCCAGCAGTTTAAGCGCGACCAGCACAGATACGCAGTATTTT. The chain is built from TRBV11-1 and TRBJ2-3; D remains unclear. Trimming shortened V by 6 bases and J by 0 bases, and 13 bases separated the two germline ends. Looked up from germline, CDR1 is SGHAT and CDR2 is FQDESV (reference sequence). The length of the CDR3 is 15 residues.

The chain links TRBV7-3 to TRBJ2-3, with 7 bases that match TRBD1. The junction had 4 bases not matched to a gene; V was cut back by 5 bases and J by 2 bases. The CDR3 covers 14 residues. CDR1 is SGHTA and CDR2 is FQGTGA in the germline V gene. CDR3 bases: TGTGCCAGCAGCCCGGGACAGCCCACAGATACGCAGTATTTT. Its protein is CASSPGQPTDTQYF.

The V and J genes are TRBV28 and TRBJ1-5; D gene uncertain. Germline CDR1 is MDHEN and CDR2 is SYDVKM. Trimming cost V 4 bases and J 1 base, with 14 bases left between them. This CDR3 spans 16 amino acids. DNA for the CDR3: TGTGCCAGCAGTTCCCGGGGTGGGTTCAGCAATCAGCCCCAGCATTTT. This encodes CASSSRGGFSNQPQHF.

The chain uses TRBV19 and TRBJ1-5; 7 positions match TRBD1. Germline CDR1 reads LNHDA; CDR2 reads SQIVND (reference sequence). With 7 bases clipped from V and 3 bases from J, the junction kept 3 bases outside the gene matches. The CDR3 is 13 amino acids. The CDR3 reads CASTRGNNQPQHF. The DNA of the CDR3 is TGTGCCAGTACCAGGGGGAACAATCAGCCCCAGCATTTT.

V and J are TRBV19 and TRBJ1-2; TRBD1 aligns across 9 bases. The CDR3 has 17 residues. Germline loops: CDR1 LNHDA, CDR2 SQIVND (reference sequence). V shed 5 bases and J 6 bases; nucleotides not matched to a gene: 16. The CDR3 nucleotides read TGTGCCAGTAGTTCCTGGGGCGGGACAGGGATATGGAATGGCTACACCTTC. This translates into CASSSWGGTGIWNGYTF.

CDR3 nucleotide sequence: TGTGCCAGCTCACCAAGGGGCGGGAGTAGGGAGCAGTTCTTC. Its protein is CASSPRGGSREQFF. This rearrangement joins TRBV18 to TRBJ2-1, with 7 positions matching TRBD2. CDR1 is KGHSH and CDR2 is LQKENI in the germline V gene. Trimming took 2 bases from V and 10 from J; bases not matched to a gene: 8. The CDR3 consists of 14 residues.

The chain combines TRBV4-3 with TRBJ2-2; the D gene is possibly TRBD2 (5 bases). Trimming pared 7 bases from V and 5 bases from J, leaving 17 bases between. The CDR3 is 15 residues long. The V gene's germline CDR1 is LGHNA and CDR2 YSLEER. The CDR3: CASTPGGSGTGELFF. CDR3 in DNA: TGCGCCAGCACCCCGGGTGGTTCGGGGACCGGGGAGCTGTTTTTT.

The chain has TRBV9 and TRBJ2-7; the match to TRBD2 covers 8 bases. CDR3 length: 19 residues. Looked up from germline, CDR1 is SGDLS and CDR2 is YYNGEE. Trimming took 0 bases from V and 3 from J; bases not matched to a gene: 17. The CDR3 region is CASSVGLSSSGGPIYEQYF. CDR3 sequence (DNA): TGTGCCAGCAGCGTAGGGCTTTCGTCGTCGGGAGGGCCCATCTACGAGCAGTACTTC.

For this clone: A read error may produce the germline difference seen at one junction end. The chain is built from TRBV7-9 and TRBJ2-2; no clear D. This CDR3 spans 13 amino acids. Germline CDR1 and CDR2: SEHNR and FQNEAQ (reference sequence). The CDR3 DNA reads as TGTTCCAGCAGCTCTTACTCTACCGGGGAGCTGTTTTTT. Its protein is CSSSSYSTGELFF.

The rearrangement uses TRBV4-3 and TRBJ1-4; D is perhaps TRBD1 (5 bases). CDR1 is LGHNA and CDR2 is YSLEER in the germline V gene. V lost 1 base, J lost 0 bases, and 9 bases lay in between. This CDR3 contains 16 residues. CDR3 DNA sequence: TGCGCCAGCAGCCAAGGACAGCCGGCAACTAATGAAAAACTGTTTTTT. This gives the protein CASSQGQPATNEKLFF.

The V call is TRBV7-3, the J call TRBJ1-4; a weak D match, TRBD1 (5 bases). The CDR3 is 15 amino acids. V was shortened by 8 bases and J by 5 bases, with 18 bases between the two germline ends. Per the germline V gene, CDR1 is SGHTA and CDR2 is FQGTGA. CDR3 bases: TGTGCCAGCGGGCCCCCCGACAGAGCAAATGAAAAACTGTTTTTT. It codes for CASGPPDRANEKLFF. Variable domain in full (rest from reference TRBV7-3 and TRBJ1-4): GAGVSQTPSNKVTEKGKYVELRCDPISGHTALYWYRQSLGQGPEFLIYFQGTGAADDSGLPNDRFFAVRPEGSVSTLKIQRTERGDSAVYLCASGPPDRANEKLFFGSGTQLSVL.

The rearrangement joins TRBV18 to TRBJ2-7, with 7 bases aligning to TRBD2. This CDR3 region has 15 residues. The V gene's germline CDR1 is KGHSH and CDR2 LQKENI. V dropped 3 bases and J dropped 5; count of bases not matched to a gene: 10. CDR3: CASSPRGAGTNEQYF. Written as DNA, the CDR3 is TGTGCCAGCTCACCCCGAGGAGCGGGAACCAACGAGCAGTACTTC.

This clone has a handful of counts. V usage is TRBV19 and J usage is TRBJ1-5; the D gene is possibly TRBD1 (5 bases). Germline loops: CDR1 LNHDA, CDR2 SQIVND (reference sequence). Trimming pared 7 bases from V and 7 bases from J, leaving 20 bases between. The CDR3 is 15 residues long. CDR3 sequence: CASTSSGTLNQPQHF. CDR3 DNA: TGTGCCAGTACTTCGTCCGGGACTTTGAACCAGCCCCAGCATTTT.

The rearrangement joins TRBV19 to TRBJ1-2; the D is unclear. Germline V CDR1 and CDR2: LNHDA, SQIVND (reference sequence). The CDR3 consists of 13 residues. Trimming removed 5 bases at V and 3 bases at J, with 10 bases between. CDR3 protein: CASSADGDYGYTF. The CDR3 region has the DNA TGTGCCAGTAGTGCCGACGGGGACTATGGCTACACCTTC.

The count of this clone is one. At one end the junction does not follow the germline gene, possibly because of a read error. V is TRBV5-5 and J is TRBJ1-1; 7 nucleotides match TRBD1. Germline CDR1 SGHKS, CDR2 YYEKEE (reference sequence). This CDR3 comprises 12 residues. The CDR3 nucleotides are TGTGCCAGCAGCTCAGGGGGTTCGACGAAACTTTTT. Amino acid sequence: CASSSGGSTKLF.

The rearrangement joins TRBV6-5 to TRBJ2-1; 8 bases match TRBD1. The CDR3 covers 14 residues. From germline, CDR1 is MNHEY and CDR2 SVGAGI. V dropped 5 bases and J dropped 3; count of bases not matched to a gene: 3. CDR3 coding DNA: TGTGCCAGCAGTACAGACAGGGGCTACAATGAGCAGTTCTTC. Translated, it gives CASSTDRGYNEQFF.

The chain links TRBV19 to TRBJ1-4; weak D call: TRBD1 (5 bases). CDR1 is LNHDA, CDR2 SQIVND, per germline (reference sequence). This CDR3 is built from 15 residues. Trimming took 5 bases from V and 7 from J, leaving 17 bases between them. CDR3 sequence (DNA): TGTGCCAGTAGTTCTCGACAGACCATCTCTGAAAAACTGTTTTTT. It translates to CASSSRQTISEKLFF.

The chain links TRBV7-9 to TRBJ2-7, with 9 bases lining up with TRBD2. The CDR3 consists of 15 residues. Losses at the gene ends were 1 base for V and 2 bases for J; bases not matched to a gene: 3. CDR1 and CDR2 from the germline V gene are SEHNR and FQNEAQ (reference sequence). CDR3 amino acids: CASSLVGTSTYEQYF. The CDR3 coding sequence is TGTGCCAGCAGCTTAGTAGGGACTAGCACCTACGAGCAGTACTTC.

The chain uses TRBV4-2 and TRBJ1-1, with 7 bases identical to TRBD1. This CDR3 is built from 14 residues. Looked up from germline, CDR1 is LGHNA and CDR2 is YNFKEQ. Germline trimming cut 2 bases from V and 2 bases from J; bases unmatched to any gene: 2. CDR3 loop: CASSQRQGNTEAFF. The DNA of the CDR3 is TGTGCCAGCAGCCAAAGACAGGGAAACACTGAAGCTTTCTTT.

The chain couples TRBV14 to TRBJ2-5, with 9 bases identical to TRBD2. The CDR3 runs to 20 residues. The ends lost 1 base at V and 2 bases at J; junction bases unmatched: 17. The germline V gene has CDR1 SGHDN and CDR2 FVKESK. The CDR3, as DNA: TGTGCCAGCAGCCAAGTGGTCGTCGTGGGCCTAGCGGGGACTCAAGAGACCCAGTACTTC. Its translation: CASSQVVVVGLAGTQETQYF.

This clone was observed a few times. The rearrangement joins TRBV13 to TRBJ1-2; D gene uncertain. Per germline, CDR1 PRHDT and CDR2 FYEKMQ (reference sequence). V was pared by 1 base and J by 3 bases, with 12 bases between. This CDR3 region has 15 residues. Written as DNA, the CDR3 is TGTGCCAGCAGCTTAGTCGGGGAAAGGGACTATGGCTACACCTTC. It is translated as CASSLVGERDYGYTF.

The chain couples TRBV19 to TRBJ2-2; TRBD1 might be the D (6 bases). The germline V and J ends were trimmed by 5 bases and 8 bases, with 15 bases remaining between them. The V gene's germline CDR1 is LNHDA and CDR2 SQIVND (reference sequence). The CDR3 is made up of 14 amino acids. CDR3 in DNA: TGTGCCAGTAGTGCCCAGTCAGGGGTGGGGGAGCTGTTTTTT. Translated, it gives CASSAQSGVGELFF.

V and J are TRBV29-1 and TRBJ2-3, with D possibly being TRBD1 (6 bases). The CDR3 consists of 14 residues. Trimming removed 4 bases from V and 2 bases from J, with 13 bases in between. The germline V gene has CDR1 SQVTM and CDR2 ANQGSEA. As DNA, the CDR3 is TGCAGCGTTGTAAATCAGGGGAACACAGATACGCAGTATTTT. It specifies CSVVNQGNTDTQYF.